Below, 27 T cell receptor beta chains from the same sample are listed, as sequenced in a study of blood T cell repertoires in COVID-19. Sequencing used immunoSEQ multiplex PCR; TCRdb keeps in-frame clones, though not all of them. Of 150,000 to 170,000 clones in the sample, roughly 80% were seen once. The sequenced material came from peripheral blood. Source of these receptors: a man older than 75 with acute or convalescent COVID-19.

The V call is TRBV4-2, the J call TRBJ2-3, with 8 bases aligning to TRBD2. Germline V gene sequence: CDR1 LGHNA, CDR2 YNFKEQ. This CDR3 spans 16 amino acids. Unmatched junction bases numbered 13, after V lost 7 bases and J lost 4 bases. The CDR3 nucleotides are TGTGCCAGCACCCTAATAGGGACTAGTGCCTCAGATACGCAGTATTTT. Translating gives CASTLIGTSASDTQYF.

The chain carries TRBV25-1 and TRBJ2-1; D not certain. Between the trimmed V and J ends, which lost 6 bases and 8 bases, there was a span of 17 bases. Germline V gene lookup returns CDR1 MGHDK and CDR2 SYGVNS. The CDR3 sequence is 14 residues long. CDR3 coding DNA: TGTGCCAGCAGCGAGCCCTCTGAGTTCTATGAGCAGTTCTTC. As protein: CASSEPSEFYEQFF.

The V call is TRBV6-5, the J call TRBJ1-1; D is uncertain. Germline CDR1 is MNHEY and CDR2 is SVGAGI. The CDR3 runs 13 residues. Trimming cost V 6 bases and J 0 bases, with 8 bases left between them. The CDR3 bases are TGTGCCAGCAGCGGTCAAATGAACACTGAAGCTTTCTTT. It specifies CASSGQMNTEAFF.

CDR3 loop: CASSSSREGTF. CDR3 DNA sequence: TGTGCCAGCAGTTCGTCCCGAGAGGGCACCTTC. V usage is TRBV2 and J usage is TRBJ1-2; D uncertain. Germline loops: CDR1 SNHLY, CDR2 FYNNEI. CDR3 length: 11 amino acids. V shed 5 bases and J shed 13 bases, with 14 bases lying between them.

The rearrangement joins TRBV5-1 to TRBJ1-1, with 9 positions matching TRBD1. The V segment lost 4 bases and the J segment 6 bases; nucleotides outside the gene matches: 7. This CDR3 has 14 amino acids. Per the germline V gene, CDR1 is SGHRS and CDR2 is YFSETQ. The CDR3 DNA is TGCGCCAGCAGCACCGGACAGGGGATCTCTGAAGCTTTCTTT. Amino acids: CASSTGQGISEAFF. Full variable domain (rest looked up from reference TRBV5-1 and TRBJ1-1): KAGVTQTPRYLIKTRGQQVTLSCSPISGHRSVSWYQQTPGQGLQFLFEYFSETQRNKGNFPGRFSGRQFSNSRSEMNVSTLELGDSALYLCASSTGQGISEAFFGQGTRLTVV.

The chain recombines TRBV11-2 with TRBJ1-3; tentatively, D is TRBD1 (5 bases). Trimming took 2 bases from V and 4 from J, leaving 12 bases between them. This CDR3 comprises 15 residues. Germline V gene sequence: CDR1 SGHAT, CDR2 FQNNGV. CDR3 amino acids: CASSLSDSWGNTIYF. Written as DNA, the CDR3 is TGTGCCAGCAGCTTAAGCGACAGCTGGGGAAACACCATATATTTT.

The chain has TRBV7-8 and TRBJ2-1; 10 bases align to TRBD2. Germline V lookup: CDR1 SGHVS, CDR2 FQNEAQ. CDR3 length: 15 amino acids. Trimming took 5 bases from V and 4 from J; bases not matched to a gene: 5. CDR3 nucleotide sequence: TGTGCCAGCAGCGATATAGCGGGGGGATACAATGAGCAGTTCTTC. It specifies CASSDIAGGYNEQFF.

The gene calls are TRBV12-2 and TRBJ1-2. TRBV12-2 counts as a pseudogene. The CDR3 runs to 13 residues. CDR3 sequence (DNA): TGTGCAAGTCGGGTAGAGGCTAACTATGGCTACACCTTC. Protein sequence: CASRVEANYGYTF.

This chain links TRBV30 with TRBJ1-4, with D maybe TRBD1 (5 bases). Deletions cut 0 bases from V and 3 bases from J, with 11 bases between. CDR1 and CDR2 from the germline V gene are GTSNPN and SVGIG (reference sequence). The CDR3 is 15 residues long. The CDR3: CAWSVGAQANEKLFF. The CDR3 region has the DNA TGTGCCTGGAGTGTTGGGGCACAGGCTAATGAAAAACTGTTTTTT.

DNA for the CDR3: TGCGCCAGCAGCCAAGTCCCCCCCAGCGGGGGATACTACAATGAGCAGTTCTTC. This encodes CASSQVPPSGGYYNEQFF. This rearrangement joins TRBV4-1 to TRBJ2-1, with 8 bases that match TRBD2. The V gene end was trimmed by 1 base and the J gene end by 3 bases; junction bases not matched to a gene: 11. Germline CDR1 is MGHRA and CDR2 is YSYEKL. This CDR3 has 18 amino acids.

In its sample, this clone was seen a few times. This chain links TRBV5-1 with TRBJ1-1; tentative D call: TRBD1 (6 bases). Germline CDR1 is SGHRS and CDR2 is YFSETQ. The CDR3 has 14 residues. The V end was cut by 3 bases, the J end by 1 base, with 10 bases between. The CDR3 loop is CASSSADRNTEAFF. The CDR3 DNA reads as TGCGCCAGCAGCTCTGCGGACAGGAACACTGAAGCTTTCTTT.

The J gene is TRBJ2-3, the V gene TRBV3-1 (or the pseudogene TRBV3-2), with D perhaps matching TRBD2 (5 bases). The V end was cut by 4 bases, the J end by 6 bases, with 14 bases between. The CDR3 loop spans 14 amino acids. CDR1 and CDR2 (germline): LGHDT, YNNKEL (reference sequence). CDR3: CASSLTMGWDTQYF. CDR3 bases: TGTGCCAGCAGCCTGACTATGGGCTGGGATACGCAGTATTTT.

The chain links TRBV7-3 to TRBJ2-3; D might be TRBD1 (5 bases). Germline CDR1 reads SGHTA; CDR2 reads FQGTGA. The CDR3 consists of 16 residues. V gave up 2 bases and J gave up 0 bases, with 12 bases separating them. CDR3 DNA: TGTGCCAGCAGCTTAGGGGCAGCCACTAGCACAGATACGCAGTATTTT. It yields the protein CASSLGAATSTDTQYF. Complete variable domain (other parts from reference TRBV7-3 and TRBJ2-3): GAGVSQTPSNKVTEKGKYVELRCDPISGHTALYWYRQSLGQGPEFLIYFQGTGAADDSGLPNDRFFAVRPEGSVSTLKIQRTERGDSAVYLCASSLGAATSTDTQYFGPGTRLTVL.

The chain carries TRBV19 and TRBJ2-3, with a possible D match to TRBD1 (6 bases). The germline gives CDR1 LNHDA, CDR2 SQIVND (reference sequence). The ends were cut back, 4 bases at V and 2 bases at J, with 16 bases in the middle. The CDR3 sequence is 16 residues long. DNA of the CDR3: TGTGCCAGTAGTAACCAGGGGAGCTACCCCACAGATACGCAGTATTTT. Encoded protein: CASSNQGSYPTDTQYF.

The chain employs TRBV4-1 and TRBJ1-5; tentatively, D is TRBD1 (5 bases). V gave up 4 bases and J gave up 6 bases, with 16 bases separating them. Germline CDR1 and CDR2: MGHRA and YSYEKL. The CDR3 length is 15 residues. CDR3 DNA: TGCGCCAGCAGCCCCCTGGGGGGGGTGGGTCAGCCCCAGCATTTT. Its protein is CASSPLGGVGQPQHF.

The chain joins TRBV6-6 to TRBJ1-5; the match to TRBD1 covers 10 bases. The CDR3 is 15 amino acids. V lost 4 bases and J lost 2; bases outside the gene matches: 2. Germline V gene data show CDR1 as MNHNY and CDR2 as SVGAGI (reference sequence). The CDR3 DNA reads TGTGCCAGCAGTTTAGGACAGGGGGGCAATCAGCCCCAGCATTTT. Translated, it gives CASSLGQGGNQPQHF.

The CDR3 region is CASSELANTEAFF. CDR3 nucleotides: TGTGCCAGCAGTGAACTAGCGAACACTGAAGCTTTCTTT. The chain couples TRBV6-1 to TRBJ1-1; D is uncertain. V was clipped by 2 bases and J by 1 base, with 5 bases between them. The CDR3 contains 13 residues. Germline values: CDR1 MNHNS, CDR2 SASEGT.

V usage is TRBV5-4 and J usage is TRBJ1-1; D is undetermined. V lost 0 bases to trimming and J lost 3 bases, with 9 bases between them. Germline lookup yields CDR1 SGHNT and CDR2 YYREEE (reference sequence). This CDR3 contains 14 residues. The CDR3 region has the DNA TGTGCCAGCAGCTTGGTAGACACATACACTGAAGCTTTCTTT. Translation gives CASSLVDTYTEAFF.

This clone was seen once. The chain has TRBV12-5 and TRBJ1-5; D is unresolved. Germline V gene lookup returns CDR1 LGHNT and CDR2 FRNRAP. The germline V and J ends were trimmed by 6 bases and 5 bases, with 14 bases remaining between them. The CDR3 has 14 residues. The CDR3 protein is CASGYGEVDQPQHF. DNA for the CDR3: TGTGCTAGTGGCTACGGGGAGGTCGATCAGCCCCAGCATTTT.

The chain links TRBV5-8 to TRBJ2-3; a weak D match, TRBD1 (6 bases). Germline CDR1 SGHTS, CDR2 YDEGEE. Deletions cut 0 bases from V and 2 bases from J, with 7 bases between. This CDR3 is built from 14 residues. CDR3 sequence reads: CASSLDRVTDTQYF. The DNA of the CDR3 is TGTGCCAGCAGCTTGGACAGGGTCACAGATACGCAGTATTTT.

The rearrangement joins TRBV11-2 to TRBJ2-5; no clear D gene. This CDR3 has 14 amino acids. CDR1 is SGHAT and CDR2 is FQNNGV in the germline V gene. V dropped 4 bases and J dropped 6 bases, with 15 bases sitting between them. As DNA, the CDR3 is TGTGCCAGCAGCTCTCTCGGTAGTGCCCAGACCCAGTACTTC. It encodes CASSSLGSAQTQYF.

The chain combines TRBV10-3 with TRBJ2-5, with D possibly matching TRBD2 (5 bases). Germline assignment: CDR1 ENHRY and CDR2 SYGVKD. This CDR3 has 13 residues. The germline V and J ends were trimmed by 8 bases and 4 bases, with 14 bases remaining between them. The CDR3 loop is CAIAHEDSETQYF. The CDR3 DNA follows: TGTGCCATCGCCCATGAGGACTCAGAGACCCAGTACTTC.

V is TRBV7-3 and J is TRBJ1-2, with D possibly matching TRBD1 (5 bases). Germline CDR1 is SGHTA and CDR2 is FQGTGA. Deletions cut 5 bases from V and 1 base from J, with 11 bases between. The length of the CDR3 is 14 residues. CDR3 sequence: CASSPGGNNYGYTF. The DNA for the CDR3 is TGTGCCAGCAGCCCGGGGGGGAATAACTATGGCTACACCTTC.

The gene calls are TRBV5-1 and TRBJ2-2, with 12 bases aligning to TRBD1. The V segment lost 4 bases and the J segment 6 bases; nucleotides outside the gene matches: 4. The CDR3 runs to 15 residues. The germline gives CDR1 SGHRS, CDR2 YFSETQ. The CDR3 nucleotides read TGCGCCAGCAGCAAGGGACAGGGGGCTTCCGGGGAGCTGTTTTTT. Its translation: CASSKGQGASGELFF.

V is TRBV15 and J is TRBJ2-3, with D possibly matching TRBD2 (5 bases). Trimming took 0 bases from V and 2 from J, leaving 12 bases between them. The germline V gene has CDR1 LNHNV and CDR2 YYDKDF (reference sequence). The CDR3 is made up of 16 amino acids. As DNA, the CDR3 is TGTGCCACCAGCAGAGATGCGGCTAGCCCCACAGATACGCAGTATTTT. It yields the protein CATSRDAASPTDTQYF.

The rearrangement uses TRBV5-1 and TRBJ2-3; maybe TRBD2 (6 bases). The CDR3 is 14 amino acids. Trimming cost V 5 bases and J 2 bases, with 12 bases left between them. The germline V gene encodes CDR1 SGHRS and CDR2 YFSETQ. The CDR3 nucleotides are TGCGCCAGCAGACCCGGGACTTCCACAGATACGCAGTATTTT. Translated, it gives CASRPGTSTDTQYF. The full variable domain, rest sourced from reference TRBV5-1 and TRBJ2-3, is KAGVTQTPRYLIKTRGQQVTLSCSPISGHRSVSWYQQTPGQGLQFLFEYFSETQRNKGNFPGRFSGRQFSNSRSEMNVSTLELGDSALYLCASRPGTSTDTQYFGPGTRLTVL.

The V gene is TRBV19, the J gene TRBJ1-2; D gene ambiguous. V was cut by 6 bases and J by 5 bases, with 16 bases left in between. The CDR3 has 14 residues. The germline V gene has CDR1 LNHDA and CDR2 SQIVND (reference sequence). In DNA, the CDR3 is TGTGCCAGTAGAGACGTGGCAGGCTCATATGGCTACACCTTC. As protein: CASRDVAGSYGYTF.